The rows below give T cell receptor beta chains drawn from one sample of a study of blood T cell repertoires in COVID-19. Only in-frame clones appear in the TCRdb table, and some are missing; sequencing was by immunoSEQ multiplex PCR. The data contain just over 300,000 clones, 70% to 90% of them seen just once; the ten biggest clones take up 2.2%. The sequenced sample consisted of PBMCs or T cells enriched from blood (not recorded which). The receptor source for this set is a man aged 25-45 years who had recovered from COVID-19. Both conserved end residues are part of each CDR3. Each record gives: D gene, V gene, J gene, clone size, CDR3 protein, CDR3 DNA. D genes are given only for firm matches. Clone size, where shown, is once, few, many, or a class for clones that have expanded.

.,TRBV7-2,TRBJ1-6,.,CASSLSGSSYNSPLHF,TGTGCCAGCAGCCTATCAGGGTCATCCTATAATTCACCCCTCCACTTT
.,TRBV13,TRBJ1-3,.,CASSLGQISGNTIYF,TGTGCCAGCAGCTTAGGCCAAATCTCTGGAAACACCATATATTTT
.,TRBV15,TRBJ1-5,once,CATSWGGEQPQHF,TGTGCCACCAGTTGGGGGGGGGAACAGCCCCAGCATTTT
.,TRBV5-1,TRBJ1-1,.,CASSAIQGRGAFF,TGCGCCAGCAGCGCCATTCAGGGGAGAGGAGCTTTCTTT
TRBD1,TRBV10-3,TRBJ2-7,.,CAISGVTGQGGYEQYF,TGTGCCATCAGTGGTGTGACGGGACAGGGTGGCTACGAGCAGTACTTC
TRBD2,TRBV12-3/TRBV12-4,TRBJ2-1,.,CAITRGGGQFF,TGTGCCATAACGAGGGGCGGGGGTCAGTTCTTC
.,TRBV11-2,TRBJ2-3,.,CASSLVGGVRNTQYF,TGTGCCAGCAGCTTAGTAGGAGGGGTTAGAAATACGCAGTATTTT
.,TRBV11-2,TRBJ2-7,.,CASSLVRGSTYEQYF,TGTGCCAGCAGCTTAGTACGAGGGTCTACCTACGAGCAGTACTTC
.,TRBV4-2,TRBJ1-2,once,CASSQVMGQAYGYTF,TGTGCCAGCAGCCAAGTTATGGGGCAGGCCTATGGCTACACCTTC
TRBD1,TRBV7-9,TRBJ2-3,.,CASSLAATGGTDTQYF,TGTGCCAGCAGCTTAGCAGCGACAGGGGGAACAGATACGCAGTATTTT
TRBD2,TRBV27,TRBJ2-3,once,CASRLTSGGGYTQYF,TGTGCCAGCAGACTCACTAGCGGGGGGGGATATACGCAGTATTTT
TRBD1,TRBV19,TRBJ2-5,.,CASSSQGAVKTQYF,TGTGCCAGTAGTAGCCAGGGGGCGGTGAAGACCCAGTACTTC
.,TRBV18,TRBJ1-2,.,CASSPQQGTNYGYTF,TGTGCCAGCTCACCTCAACAGGGCACTAACTATGGCTACACCTTC
.,TRBV2,TRBJ1-2,.,CASESHPNYGYTF,TGTGCCAGCGAGAGTCATCCTAACTATGGCTACACCTTC
.,TRBV6-1,TRBJ2-1,.,CASSDWGGPSEQFF,TGTGCCAGCAGTGATTGGGGGGGGCCGAGTGAGCAGTTCTTC
TRBD1,TRBV5-4,TRBJ1-1,once,CASSLAGGNQAFF,TGTGCCAGCAGCTTGGCAGGGGGAAACCAAGCTTTCTTT
TRBD1,TRBV24-1,TRBJ2-5,.,CATSDWTGGQETQYF,TGTGCCACCAGTGATTGGACAGGGGGACAAGAGACCCAGTACTTC
.,TRBV15,TRBJ1-4,.,CATSRVYRPNEKLFF,TGTGCCACCAGCAGAGTCTACCGTCCTAATGAAAAACTGTTTTTT
.,TRBV7-8,TRBJ2-1,.,CASSPPLRFAAYNEQFF,TGTGCCAGCAGCCCACCTTTGCGGTTTGCGGCCTACAATGAGCAGTTCTTC
.,TRBV7-3,TRBJ1-2,.,CASSREDNYGYTF,TGTGCCAGCAGCCGGGAGGATAACTATGGCTACACCTTC
TRBD1,TRBV10-3,TRBJ2-1,.,CAIREGQGEGEQFF,TGTGCCATCAGAGAGGGACAGGGGGAGGGTGAGCAGTTCTTC
TRBD2,TRBV7-8,TRBJ2-5,.,CASSLAPSGGQETQYF,TGTGCCAGCAGCTTAGCGCCCAGCGGGGGGCAAGAGACCCAGTACTTC
TRBD1,TRBV9,TRBJ2-2,.,CASSDRGSNTGELFF,TGTGCCAGCAGCGACAGGGGATCGAACACCGGGGAGCTGTTTTTT
TRBD1,TRBV19,TRBJ2-1,.,CASSLTGTARSYNEQFF,TGTGCCAGTAGTCTCACTGGGACAGCCCGCTCCTACAATGAGCAGTTCTTC
TRBD2,TRBV18,TRBJ2-7,.,CASSRTSGASYEQYF,TGTGCCAGCTCACGGACTAGCGGGGCATCCTACGAGCAGTACTTC
.,TRBV9,TRBJ2-7,.,CASSVAHRNYEQYF,TGTGCCAGCAGCGTAGCCCACAGGAACTACGAGCAGTACTTC
TRBD1,TRBV11-3,TRBJ1-3,.,CASSLDRVAASRTGMGTGNTIYF,TGTGCCAGCAGCTTAGATCGCGTCGCCGCCTCAAGGACAGGGATGGGGACTGGAAACACCATATATTTT
TRBD2,TRBV7-2,TRBJ2-1,.,CASSLVAGDHSYNEQFF,TGTGCCAGCAGCTTAGTAGCGGGGGACCACTCCTACAATGAGCAGTTCTTC
.,TRBV9,TRBJ1-2,.,CASSVSQGAYGYTF,TGTGCCAGCAGCGTCTCACAGGGAGCCTATGGCTACACCTTC
.,TRBV19,TRBJ1-2,many,CASSTPAGADGYTF,TGTGCCAGTAGTACTCCAGCGGGGGCCGATGGCTACACCTTC
TRBD1,TRBV5-8,TRBJ1-5,.,CASSWGTGVGNQPQHF,TGTGCCAGCAGCTGGGGGACAGGGGTGGGCAATCAGCCCCAGCATTTT